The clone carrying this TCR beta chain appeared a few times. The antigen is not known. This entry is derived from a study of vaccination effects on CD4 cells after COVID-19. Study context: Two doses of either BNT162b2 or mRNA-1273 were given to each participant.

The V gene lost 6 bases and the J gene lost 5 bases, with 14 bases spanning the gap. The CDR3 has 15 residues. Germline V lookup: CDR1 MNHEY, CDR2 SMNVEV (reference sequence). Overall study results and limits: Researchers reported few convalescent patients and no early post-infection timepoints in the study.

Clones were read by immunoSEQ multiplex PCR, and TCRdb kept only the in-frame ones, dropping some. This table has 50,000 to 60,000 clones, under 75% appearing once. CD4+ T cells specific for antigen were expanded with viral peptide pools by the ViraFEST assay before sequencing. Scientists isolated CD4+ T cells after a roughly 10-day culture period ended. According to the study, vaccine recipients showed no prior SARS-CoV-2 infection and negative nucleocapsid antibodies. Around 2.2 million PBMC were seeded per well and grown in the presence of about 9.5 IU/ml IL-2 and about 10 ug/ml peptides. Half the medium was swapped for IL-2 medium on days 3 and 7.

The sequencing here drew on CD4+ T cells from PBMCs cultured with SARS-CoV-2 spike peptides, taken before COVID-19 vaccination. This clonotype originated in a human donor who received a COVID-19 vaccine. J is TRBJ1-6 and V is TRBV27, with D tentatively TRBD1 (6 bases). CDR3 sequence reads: CASRFGGHHNSPLHF. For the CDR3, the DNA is TGTGCCAGCAGGTTCGGGGGACACCATAATTCACCCCTCCACTTT.